The clone carrying this TCR beta chain was picked up many times. Trimming removed 1 base at V and 1 base at J, with 10 bases between. The CDR3 totals 15 residues. The V gene's germline CDR1 is SGHTA and CDR2 FQGNSA. TCRdb reanalysed the 5' RACE reads using MiXCR and keeps one entry per CDR3 protein. The data contain 95,000 to 130,000 distinct CDR3 sequences, roughly an eighth of them seen just once; the ten biggest clones take up around 17%. Time point of the sample: blood at routine non-recurrence follow-up after resection. Researchers sequenced whole RNA taken from tumor, nontumor lung or frozen PBMC without sorting. This entry belongs to a study of spatial heterogeneity in lung cancer.

The TCR comes from a male donor with early-stage non-small cell lung cancer. V is TRBV7-2 and J is TRBJ1-1; D possibly corresponds to TRBD1 (5 bases). This specimen was PBMCs, taken at follow-up. The CDR3: CASSLVGTGNTEAFF. In DNA, the CDR3 is TGTGCCAGCAGCTTAGTAGGGACGGGGAACACTGAAGCTTTCTTT.